This T cell receptor (beta chain) was identified in a study of CXCR3-negative and CXCR3-positive naive CD8 T cells. The overall study: Approximately 130 million TRB reads in total, about 1.5 +/- 0.3 million per library. Study results and limitations: Memory CD8+ T cell repertoires were far less diverse than both naive subsets. Freshly isolated PBMCs were used in most assays, given partial CXCR3 loss after freezing.

Every CD8+ T cell subset underwent triplicate sorting at roughly 300,000 cells apiece. Remarks on this clonotype: As yet, its antigen is unknown.

Carrying UMI labels, the TRB cDNA libraries were prepared through 5' RACE. TCRdb derives one entry per CDR3 protein from the 5' RACE reads, leaving out DNA. Across under 45,000 distinct CDR3 sequences, the top ten clones capture over 12% of the sample. The sequenced sample consisted of memory CD8+ T cells from blood. The origin of this receptor is a human donor in good health. Some clones in this sample may be carry-over from other donors' samples.

This CDR3 is CASSQGIEQYF. The gene calls are TRBV4-3 and TRBJ2-7. Germline V CDR1 and CDR2: LGHNA, YSLEER. This CDR3 has 11 residues.